One and the same sample provided the 10 T cell receptor beta chains below, sequenced in a study of cytomegalovirus exposure and HLA in healthy donors. The study ran its PCR with 60 Vbeta and 13 Jbeta primers. The table came from immunoSEQ multiplex PCR; TCRdb's copy has only in-frame clones and leaves some out. Seen here are about 98,000 clones, roughly 85% observed once, and the top ten hold around 2.6%. Sequencing was carried out using PBMCs. The receptors originated from a middle-aged man in good health and CMV-seronegative.

This chain joins TRBV19 and TRBJ1-4; TRBD1 might be the D (6 bases). Germline V gene data show CDR1 as LNHDA and CDR2 as SQIVND (reference sequence). This CDR3 has 14 amino acids. Trimming removed 3 bases at V and 4 bases at J, with 9 bases between. CDR3 loop: CASSITGSNEKLFF. Written as DNA, the CDR3 is TGTGCCAGTAGTATTACAGGGAGTAATGAAAAACTGTTTTTT.

The CDR3 loop reads CASSLLETGLGYTF. In DNA, the CDR3 is TGTGCCAGCAGCTTACTTGAGACAGGGCTTGGCTACACCTTC. The chain couples TRBV5-6 to TRBJ1-2, with 7 bases aligning to TRBD1. V lost 2 bases, J lost 7 bases, and 8 bases stayed unmatched. CDR1 and CDR2 (germline): SGHDT, YYEEEE. This CDR3 spans 14 amino acids.

The chain has TRBV6-5 and TRBJ1-1; D gene unclear. The CDR3 loop spans 13 amino acids. V was cut by 2 bases and J by 8 bases, with 12 bases left in between. Germline V gene lookup returns CDR1 MNHEY and CDR2 SVGAGI. The CDR3 coding sequence is TGTGCCAGCAGTTACGGCCAAACCATCGAAGCTTTCTTT. It specifies CASSYGQTIEAFF.

V is TRBV5-1 and J is TRBJ1-4, with TRBD1 matching 7 bases. This CDR3 has 18 amino acids. The V gene end was trimmed by 0 bases and the J gene end by 5 bases; junction bases not matched to a gene: 13. Germline CDR1 reads SGHRS; CDR2 reads YFSETQ. The CDR3 DNA reads as TGCGCCAGCAGCTTGGGGGGGACAGCGACAGGGATGAATGAAAAACTGTTTTTT. This codes for CASSLGGTATGMNEKLFF.

V usage is TRBV29-1 and J usage is TRBJ1-4; 9 bases agree with TRBD1. V lost 6 bases to trimming and J lost 7 bases; unmatched junction nucleotides: 6. The CDR3 is made up of 13 amino acids. CDR1 and CDR2 (germline): SQVTM, ANQGSEA. The CDR3 bases are TGCAGCGTCGACGACAGGGGGACTGAAAAACTGTTTTTT. Translated: CSVDDRGTEKLFF.

This clone was counted a single time. V gene TRBV4-1 combines with J gene TRBJ1-5, with a tentative D call TRBD1 (6 bases). Germline CDR1 reads MGHRA; CDR2 reads YSYEKL. V shed 1 base and J shed 7 bases, with 17 bases lying between them. The CDR3 covers 16 residues. CDR3 sequence reads: CASSQGPHRVRQPQHF. DNA of the CDR3: TGCGCCAGCAGCCAAGGGCCCCACAGGGTCAGGCAGCCCCAGCATTTT.

The chain links TRBV6-5 to TRBJ2-7, with D perhaps TRBD1 (6 bases). CDR1 MNHEY and CDR2 SVGAGI come from the germline V gene. This CDR3 is built from 15 residues. Trimming shortened V by 4 bases and J by 1 base, and 14 bases separated the two germline ends. The CDR3 bases are TGTGCCAGCAGTTCCACAGGGTTTTTTTCCTACGAGCAGTACTTC. This gives the protein CASSSTGFFSYEQYF.

In this sample, this clone turned up a few times. CDR3 sequence reads: CASSEAPILAGGYEQYF. The CDR3 DNA follows: TGTGCCAGCAGTGAAGCCCCTATACTAGCGGGGGGCTACGAGCAGTACTTC. The V and J genes are TRBV6-1 and TRBJ2-7; 12 bases are shared with TRBD2. Germline-derived CDR1 and CDR2 are MNHNS and SASEGT. V was pared by 0 bases and J by 3 bases, with 6 bases of the junction left unmatched. The CDR3 has 17 residues.

The chain employs TRBV27 and TRBJ1-6; the D gene is possibly TRBD1 (6 bases). Trimming cost V 4 bases and J 9 bases, with 16 bases left between them. In germline, CDR1 is MNHEY, CDR2 SMNVEV (reference sequence). The CDR3 runs 15 residues. The CDR3 here is CASSSGGAGGSPLHF. In DNA, the CDR3 is TGTGCCAGCAGTTCTGGGGGGGCCGGGGGTTCACCCCTCCACTTT.

The V gene is TRBV21-1, the J gene TRBJ2-7; the D call of TRBD2 is as the table states it, not checked on the DNA. TRBV21-1 is a listed pseudogene. The CDR3 runs 13 residues. CDR3 nucleotide sequence: TGTGCCGCGAATCTGGGGGGGGTATACGAGCAGTACTTC. It yields the protein CAANLGGVYEQYF.